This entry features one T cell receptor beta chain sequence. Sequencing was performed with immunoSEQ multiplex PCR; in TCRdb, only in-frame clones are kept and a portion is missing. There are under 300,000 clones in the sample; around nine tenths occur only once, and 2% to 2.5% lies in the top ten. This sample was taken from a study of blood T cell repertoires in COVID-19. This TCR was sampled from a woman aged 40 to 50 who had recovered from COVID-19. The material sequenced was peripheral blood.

The CDR3 is CASSSSPPGLASQETQYF. The CDR3 nucleotides read TGTGCCAGCAGTTCTTCCCCTCCGGGACTAGCGAGCCAAGAGACCCAGTACTTC. The V call is TRBV5-5, the J call TRBJ2-5; 10 nucleotides agree with TRBD2. This CDR3 has 18 residues. The V and J ends lost 5 bases and 1 base, in that order; junction bases with no gene match: 14. Looked up from germline, CDR1 is SGHKS and CDR2 is YYEKEE (reference sequence).